The T cell receptor (beta chain) described here comes from a study of cytomegalovirus exposure and HLA in healthy donors. Study-level results: What a later analysis reportedly showed was that an Asian-associated ancestry cluster had fewer N-insertions than the roughly 670-donor mean.

A note on this clone: The antigen remains undetermined.

The ends were cut back, 3 bases at V and 2 bases at J, with 14 bases in the middle. CDR1 and CDR2 (germline): WNHNN, SYGVQD (reference sequence). The CDR3 has 16 amino acids. This PCR relied on a set of 60 Vbeta primers and 13 Jbeta primers. TCRdb keeps only in-frame clones here, not all; method: immunoSEQ multiplex PCR. Seen here are approximately 32,000 clones, approximately 79% observed once, and the top ten hold around 8.2%. This rearrangement joins TRBV10-1 to TRBJ2-1; D possibly corresponds to TRBD1 (7 bases). Input material: PBMCs. The receptor's source is a woman in her 30s in good health and CMV-seropositive. The CDR3 bases are TGCGCCAGCAGTGAAGGGCAGGGGGGCCCCTACAATGAGCAGTTCTTC. Its translation is CASSEGQGGPYNEQFF.